Given below is one T cell receptor (beta chain) in context. What it binds is not known. The entry originates in a study of T cell responses to AZD1222 COVID-19 vaccine. Study summary: Second-dose intervals of approximately 4 or approximately 12 weeks were pooled.

Germline CDR1 is LNHDA and CDR2 is SQIVND (reference sequence). With 3 bases clipped from V and 3 bases from J, the junction kept 8 bases outside the gene matches. The CDR3 has 15 amino acids. Regarding the study as a whole: White British people made up most donors, females outnumbered males, and clonal diversity was possibly underestimated. As reported, nearly half of all spike-specific TCRs target variant regions that are unmutated.

Assay used: immunoSEQ multiplex PCR; TCRdb lists only in-frame clones, some missing. This sample has 180,000 or so clones; roughly 92% occur once, and the top ten carry approximately 0.6%. Source: peripheral blood, taken on day 0 of AZD1222 vaccination. The clonotype comes from an adult in good health. The chain couples TRBV19 to TRBJ2-7; the match to TRBD1 covers 7 bases. The CDR3 spells CASSIQDRKYYEQYF. Here the CDR3 DNA reads TGTGCCAGTAGTATTCAGGACAGGAAATACTACGAGCAGTACTTC. The full variable domain, its missing parts supplied by reference TRBV19 and TRBJ2-7, is DGGITQSPKYLFRKEGQNVTLSCEQNLNHDAMYWYRQDPGQGLRLIYYSQIVNDFQKGDIAEGYSVSREKKESFPLTVTSAQKNPTAFYLCASSIQDRKYYEQYFGPGTRLTVT.